Given below is one TCR beta chain in context. Its matching antigen is unknown. This sample stems from a study of cytomegalovirus exposure and HLA in healthy donors. Study conclusions and caveats: Reports indicate that TCR beta sequences accurately predicted the HLA-A and HLA-B alleles of most subjects. Evidence from a later analysis indicated that most CMV-associated TCR beta chains looked HLA-restricted.

The germline V and J ends were trimmed by 6 bases and 4 bases, with 9 bases remaining between them. The CDR3 consists of 13 residues. Germline V lookup: CDR1 MNHEY, CDR2 SVGAGI. 60 Vbeta and 13 Jbeta primers were used in PCR. Repertoires were generated with immunoSEQ multiplex PCR, while TCRdb's copy carries only in-frame clones and drops some. Altogether 150,000 to 200,000 clones are present, roughly 86% being singletons, with the ten largest covering 1.5% to 2%. The sequence was obtained from a woman under 30 in good health and CMV-seronegative. The chain joins TRBV6-5 to TRBJ1-4; D is unclear. The source material was PBMCs. CDR3 loop: CASRGSLNEKLFF. As DNA, the CDR3 is TGTGCCAGCAGAGGGAGCCTTAATGAAAAACTGTTTTTT.